This T cell receptor (beta chain) was captured in a study of blood T cell repertoires in COVID-19. In the study overall: Italy, Spain and the United States were the sources of the convalescent and acute COVID-19 samples. T cells, B-cell-depleted T cells, or PBMCs supplied cDNA or gDNA.

The trim removed 6 bases at V and 4 bases at J, leaving 9 bases unmatched. CDR3 length: 15 residues. CDR1 and CDR2 (germline): MNHEY, SVGAGI. Under the authors' procedure: Nucleated cell number was recorded as an estimate derived from reference gene primer amplification. Generated by immunoSEQ multiplex PCR, the TCRdb table keeps only in-frame clones and is missing some. The V and J calls and the clone size are those of that table, but D and trimming were determined from the DNA. The sample includes 70,000 to 95,000 clones, roughly four fifths of them seen just once. This clonotype was obtained from a human donor in a cohort sampled during active COVID-19. Sequenced sample: peripheral blood. This chain links TRBV6-5 with TRBJ1-3; 7 bases are shared with TRBD1. The CDR3 DNA follows: TGTGCCAGCAGGGACCGACAGGGTAGAGGAAACACCATATATTTT. This translates into CASRDRQGRGNTIYF.